The source of this TCR beta chain is a study of T cell repertoires in cytomegalovirus infection (dated by TCRdb to between 2019 and 2020). Regarding the study in general: Alongside well-studied HLA-B-restricted epitopes, the peptide stimulations were aimed at recently identified HLA-C-restricted CMV epitopes, whose presentation resists viral immunomodulation. The HLA type of each donor mattered for the analysis, because public TCR beta signatures pointed to carriage of CMV infection along with the matching HLA type. General conclusions and limits of the study: In both this cohort and an independent cohort of several hundred donors, the cumulative frequency of public TCR beta family members distinguished carriers of CMV infection plus the relevant HLA type. The ex vivo response was dominated by HLA-C-restricted CMV-specific TCR beta clonotypes, and the single most frequent clonotype in two of eight donors was supplied by these HLA-C-restricted clonotypes.

The reads were generated on an Illumina HiSeq 1500. TCRdb reprocessing: public reads trimmed at Q25 with fastp, clones called with MiXCR, in-frame beta chains kept. Duplicate CDR3 protein sequences are folded into a single record with the most common DNA and genes. Across this sample there are roughly 920,000 distinct CDR3 sequences, with about a third seen only once. The ten largest clonotypes hold about 14% of the sample. This specimen's treatment or condition label, interpreted: in vitro stimulation with specific CMV peptide epitopes to enrich CMV-specific T cells. On this clonotype: What antigen it recognizes has not been identified. No quality values exist for individual bases; no much larger clone is one base distant.

Trimmed from V: 2 bases; trimmed from J: 9 bases; junction bases lacking a gene match: 8. In the germline V gene, CDR1 corresponds to MNHEY and CDR2 to SVGAGI. The CDR3 goes from the cysteine to the phenylalanine over 15 residues. The retained sequence is limited to the CDR3, 45 bases, with the frame set at the first base. The chain couples TRBV6-5 to TRBJ2-2, with TRBD1 identical over 8 junction bases. The sample was cultured CD8+ T cells from PBMCs, taken from culture after CMV antigen stimulation. The TCR sequence derives from a human donor in good health (CMV status not recorded). Some clones in this sample may be carry-over from other donors' samples. CDR3 protein: CASSYPRTGSRELFF. The DNA sequence is as follows: TGTGCCAGCAGTTACCCGAGGACAGGGAGTAGGGAGCTGTTTTTT.